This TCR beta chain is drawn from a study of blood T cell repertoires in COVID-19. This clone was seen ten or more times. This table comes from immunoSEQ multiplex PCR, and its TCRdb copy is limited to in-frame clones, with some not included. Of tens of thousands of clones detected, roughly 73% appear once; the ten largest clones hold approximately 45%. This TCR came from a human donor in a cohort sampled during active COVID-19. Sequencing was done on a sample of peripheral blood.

CDR3 residues: CASTYGGSTKNIQYF. Written as DNA, the CDR3 is TGTGCCAGCACGTATGGGGGCTCTACCAAAAACATTCAGTACTTC. The rearrangement uses TRBV7-2 and TRBJ2-4, with D possibly being TRBD1 (6 bases). Trimming pared 7 bases from V and 2 bases from J, leaving 15 bases between. The CDR3 runs to 15 residues. The germline gives CDR1 SGHTA, CDR2 FQGNSA. The full variable domain, rest sourced from reference TRBV7-2 and TRBJ2-4, is GAGVSQSPSNKVTEKGKDVELRCDPISGHTALYWYRQSLGQGLEFLIYFQGNSAPDKSGLPSDRFSAERTGGSVSTLTIQRTQQEDSAVYLCASTYGGSTKNIQYFGAGTRLSVL.